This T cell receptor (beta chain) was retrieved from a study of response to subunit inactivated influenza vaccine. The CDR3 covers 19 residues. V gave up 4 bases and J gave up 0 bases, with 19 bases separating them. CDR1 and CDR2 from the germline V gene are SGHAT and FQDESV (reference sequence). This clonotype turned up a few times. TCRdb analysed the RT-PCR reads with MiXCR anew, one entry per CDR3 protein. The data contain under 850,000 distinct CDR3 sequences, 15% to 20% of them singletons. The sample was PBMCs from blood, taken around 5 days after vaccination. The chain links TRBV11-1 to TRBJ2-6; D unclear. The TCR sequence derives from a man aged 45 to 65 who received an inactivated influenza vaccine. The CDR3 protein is CASSSIPERSSSGANVLTF. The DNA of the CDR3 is TGTGCCAGCAGCTCCATTCCCGAGCGCAGTTCCTCTGGGGCCAACGTCCTGACTTTC.